This entry lists 20 T cell receptor beta chains sequenced from one sample in a study of Tregs in tolerant kidney transplant recipients (dated 2019 in TCRdb). The library relied on the immunoSEQ multiplex PCR assay. This immuneACCESS table, as held by TCRdb, lists in-frame sequences with V and J called but not all clones. Of the missing ones, under half trace to an unresolved V gene in checked studies; the others have no known cause. The sample profile shows 60,000 to 70,000 clones; more than 90% of them were found once. In total, the top ten clones hold approximately 10% of the sample. Explained via the paper, the time point label denotes: blood sample drawn before combined kidney and bone marrow transplant. The material was CD8+ T cells from blood, obtained before the transplant. These TCRs come from a human donor who received a combined kidney and bone marrow transplant.

This CDR3 reads CASSALGTSGQKDLYNEQFF. CDR3 coding DNA: TGTGCCAGCAGCGCCCTTGGGACTAGCGGCCAGAAGGATCTATACAATGAGCAGTTCTTC. The chain has TRBV13 and TRBJ2-1, with 11 nucleotides matching TRBD2. The trim removed 5 bases at V and 4 bases at J, leaving 19 bases unmatched. Germline loops: CDR1 PRHDT, CDR2 FYEKMQ (reference sequence). The CDR3 totals 20 residues.

The chain combines TRBV5-1 with TRBJ2-7, with D possibly being TRBD1 (6 bases). Trimming cost V 5 bases and J 1 base, with 16 bases left between them. Germline lookup yields CDR1 SGHRS and CDR2 YFSETQ. CDR3 length equals 15 residues. CDR3 in DNA: TGCGCCAGCAGGATTGGACAGCGGATTTCCTACGAGCAGTACTTC. Amino acids: CASRIGQRISYEQYF.

CDR3 region: CAWSSGGQAKNIQYF. The CDR3 DNA sequence: TGTGCCTGGAGCTCGGGGGGCCAAGCCAAAAACATTCAGTACTTC. The rearrangement joins TRBV30 to TRBJ2-4; D possibly corresponds to TRBD2 (7 bases). CDR1 is GTSNPN and CDR2 is SVGIG in the germline V gene (reference sequence). The CDR3 totals 15 residues. V lost 3 bases to trimming and J lost 0 bases, with 12 bases between them.

The V gene is TRBV5-6, the J gene TRBJ1-1; unclear D gene. V was pared by 0 bases and J by 3 bases, with 6 bases between. This CDR3 has 13 residues. In germline, CDR1 is SGHDT, CDR2 YYEEEE. The chain's CDR3 is CASSLGQDTEAFF. Written as DNA, the CDR3 is TGTGCCAGCAGCTTGGGACAAGACACTGAAGCTTTCTTT.

This clone showed up just a few times. V and J are TRBV21-1 and TRBJ2-5; TRBD2 was called by the table and not checked on the DNA. TRBV21-1 is shown as a pseudogene. This CDR3 comprises 18 residues. Here the CDR3 DNA reads TGTGCCAGCAGCAAAGCTCGGGGGGAGCGGGGGGGGCAAGAGACCCAGTACTTC. Translating it yields CASSKARGERGGQETQYF.

The chain employs TRBV21-1 and TRBJ2-1; the D call TRBD1 from the table was never checked on the DNA. TRBV21-1 is deemed a pseudogene. The CDR3 loop spans 14 amino acids. In DNA form, the CDR3 reads TGTGCCAGCCCAGGGGGGACAGGGATCCATGAGCAGTTCTTC. The encoded protein is CASPGGTGIHEQFF.

The J gene is TRBJ2-5, the V gene TRBV6-6; D possibly corresponds to TRBD2 (6 bases). Germline V gene lookup returns CDR1 MNHNY and CDR2 SVGAGI (reference sequence). V lost 4 bases and J 4 bases, leaving 19 bases between the germline ends. This CDR3 is 16 amino acids long. CDR3 sequence: CASSWTFPSGGETQYF. The DNA for the CDR3 is TGTGCCAGCAGTTGGACTTTTCCGTCCGGGGGAGAGACCCAGTACTTC.

This CDR3 is CASSARVDTGELFF. Written as DNA, the CDR3 is TGCGCCAGCAGCGCCAGGGTTGACACCGGGGAGCTGTTTTTT. The rearrangement joins TRBV4-1 to TRBJ2-2; tentative D call: TRBD1 (5 bases). Looked up from germline, CDR1 is MGHRA and CDR2 is YSYEKL. This CDR3 region has 14 residues. V lost 5 bases, J lost 3 bases, and 10 bases lay in between.

This chain connects TRBV7-9 to TRBJ2-5; 11 positions agree with TRBD2. The CDR3 runs 14 residues. The trim removed 8 bases at V and 1 base at J, leaving 3 bases unmatched. Per germline, CDR1 SEHNR and CDR2 FQNEAQ (reference sequence). The CDR3 DNA reads TGTGCCAGCGGCGGGACTAGCGGCCAAGAGACCCAGTACTTC. As protein: CASGGTSGQETQYF.

The rearrangement joins TRBV15 to TRBJ2-1; 10 bases agree with TRBD2. This CDR3 has 17 residues. The V gene end was trimmed by 3 bases and the J gene end by 0 bases; junction bases not matched to a gene: 5. The V gene's germline CDR1 is LNHNV and CDR2 YYDKDF (reference sequence). The CDR3 sequence is CATSSWTSGSSYNEQFF. CDR3 DNA: TGTGCCACCAGCAGTTGGACTAGCGGAAGCTCCTACAATGAGCAGTTCTTC.

The rearrangement joins TRBV5-1 to TRBJ2-7, with 8 nucleotides matching TRBD1. From germline, CDR1 is SGHRS and CDR2 YFSETQ. The junction had 5 bases not matched to a gene; V was cut back by 0 bases and J by 6 bases. CDR3 size: 14 residues. CDR3 DNA: TGCGCCAGCAGCTTGGGACAGGGGAAGAGCGAGCAGTACTTC. Translating it yields CASSLGQGKSEQYF.

V gene TRBV7-6 combines with J gene TRBJ2-3, with TRBD1 matching 9 bases. This CDR3 is built from 16 residues. The germline V gene has CDR1 SGHVS and CDR2 FNYEAQ. Trimming took 5 bases from V and 1 from J; bases not matched to a gene: 7. The CDR3 DNA follows: TGTGCCAGCAGCACGGGCCGGGACAGGGGCACAGATACGCAGTATTTT. This encodes CASSTGRDRGTDTQYF.

Details on this clone: The same CDR3 also results from other DNA sequences found in this sample. The chain recombines TRBV19 with TRBJ1-1, with 7 nucleotides matching TRBD1. V lost 1 base, J lost 1 base, and 0 bases stayed unmatched. Germline V gene lookup returns CDR1 LNHDA and CDR2 SQIVND (reference sequence). CDR3 length equals 14 residues. CDR3 sequence: CASSIGQGNTEAFF. The CDR3 DNA reads as TGTGCCAGTAGTATAGGACAGGGGAACACTGAAGCTTTCTTT.

The chain is built from TRBV9 and TRBJ2-7; 10 bases fit TRBD2. V shed 3 bases, J shed 4 bases, and the junction held 1 base outside the gene matches. The CDR3 is made up of 13 amino acids. Germline V lookup: CDR1 SGDLS, CDR2 YYNGEE. The CDR3 sequence is CASSGTSGYEQYF. CDR3 DNA: TGTGCCAGCAGCGGGACTAGCGGTTACGAGCAGTACTTC.

The rearrangement links TRBV5-4 to TRBJ2-7; maybe TRBD2 (6 bases). Trimming removed 0 bases at V and 3 bases at J, with 13 bases between. Germline assignment: CDR1 SGHNT and CDR2 YYREEE (reference sequence). The CDR3 extends over 15 amino acids. CDR3 sequence reads: CASSLDGSLDYEQYF. In DNA, the CDR3 is TGTGCCAGCAGCTTGGACGGGAGTCTTGACTACGAGCAGTACTTC.

The rearrangement joins TRBV4-3 to TRBJ1-1; 7 bases align to TRBD1. V trimming: 2 bases; J trimming: 1 base; junction bases outside the gene matches: 16. The CDR3 has 19 residues. Per germline, CDR1 LGHNA and CDR2 YSLEER. This CDR3 reads CASSQPKGKDRHSNTEAFF. The CDR3 DNA follows: TGCGCCAGCAGCCAACCAAAAGGGAAGGACAGGCACTCGAACACTGAAGCTTTCTTT.

V gene TRBV7-6 combines with J gene TRBJ2-1; 10 bases are shared with TRBD1. Germline CDR1 is SGHVS and CDR2 is FNYEAQ. The CDR3 loop spans 14 amino acids. J gave up 5 bases and V 5 bases, and 3 bases lay outside the gene matches. The CDR3: CASSHGTGDNEQFF. The CDR3 nucleotides are TGTGCCAGCAGCCACGGGACAGGGGACAATGAGCAGTTCTTC.

The chain has TRBV7-9 and TRBJ2-5, with 8 bases lining up with TRBD1. The J call could be wrong; TRBJ2-7 is a better fit for the DNA end. The V gene's germline CDR1 is SEHNR and CDR2 FQNEAQ (reference sequence). CDR3 length: 14 residues. The CDR3 DNA reads TGTGCCAGCAGCCCAGACAGGGGCTCCTACGAGCAGTACTTC. This translates into CASSPDRGSYEQYF.

This clone is labeled medium-sized. The chain carries TRBV9 and TRBJ2-1; 8 nucleotides line up with TRBD1. V trimming: 4 bases; J trimming: 4 bases; junction bases outside the gene matches: 7. Germline assignment: CDR1 SGDLS and CDR2 YYNGEE. The CDR3 loop spans 15 amino acids. The CDR3 region is CASSTGGTGYNEQFF. In DNA, the CDR3 is TGTGCCAGCAGCACAGGGGGGACAGGTTACAATGAGCAGTTCTTC.

V is TRBV5-1 and J is TRBJ2-7; D perhaps matches TRBD2 (5 bases). Trimming left V 4 bases short and J 3 bases short, with 14 bases between. CDR1 and CDR2 (germline): SGHRS, YFSETQ. The CDR3 is 14 amino acids. The CDR3 spells CASSHSERVYEQYF. The CDR3 bases are TGCGCCAGCAGCCACTCGGAGAGGGTCTACGAGCAGTACTTC.